The 32 T cell receptor beta chains below were found in one sample sequenced in a study of blood T cell repertoires in COVID-19. The protocol was immunoSEQ multiplex PCR, while the TCRdb copy is restricted to in-frame clones and leaves out a portion. The data contain approximately 350,000 clones, approximately 88% of them singletons. Sequences were obtained from peripheral blood. Receptors originate from a middle-aged man with acute or convalescent COVID-19.

J is TRBJ1-1 and V is TRBV4-1; 7 nucleotides match TRBD1. Germline CDR1 reads MGHRA; CDR2 reads YSYEKL. With 5 bases clipped from V and 10 bases from J, the junction kept 10 bases outside the gene matches. This CDR3 spans 13 amino acids. The CDR3 spells CASSERTGRGAFF. In DNA, the CDR3 is TGCGCCAGCAGCGAACGGACAGGCAGAGGAGCTTTCTTT.

This CDR3 is CASSPEGGELFF. The CDR3, as DNA: TGCGCCAGCAGTCCGGAGGGCGGGGAGCTGTTTTTT. The V call is TRBV23-1, the J call TRBJ2-2; tentatively, D is TRBD2 (6 bases). TRBV23-1 is designated an ORF whose function remains uncertain. The CDR3 covers 12 residues. V was pared by 4 bases and J by 7 bases, with 7 bases between.

The chain carries TRBV5-1 and TRBJ2-1; 7 positions match TRBD1. Germline loops: CDR1 SGHRS, CDR2 YFSETQ. V was clipped by 6 bases and J by 4 bases; unmatched bases: 10. The CDR3 length is 15 residues. The CDR3: CASTLTGTDYNEQFF. The CDR3 coding sequence is TGCGCCAGCACACTGACCGGGACAGATTACAATGAGCAGTTCTTC.

This chain connects TRBV7-9 to TRBJ1-4; unclear D gene. The CDR3 consists of 15 residues. Per germline, CDR1 SEHNR and CDR2 FQNEAQ (reference sequence). Trimming took off 5 bases at V and 8 bases at J, with 18 bases between the two ends. CDR3 DNA sequence: TGTGCCAGCAGCCAAGCCCGCGACGGAGGGGAAAAACTGTTTTTT. Amino acids: CASSQARDGGEKLFF.

This clone was seen only once. The chain couples TRBV10-2 to TRBJ2-2; no firm D call. The CDR3 has 14 amino acids. CDR1 and CDR2 from the germline V gene are WSHSY and SAAADI. With 6 bases removed from V and 0 bases from J, the gap between germline ends came to 8 bases. As DNA, the CDR3 is TGCGCCAGCAGGGTCGGAGCGAACACCGGGGAGCTGTTTTTT. This codes for CASRVGANTGELFF.

This chain links TRBV21-1 with TRBJ2-5; the table names TRBD1, a call not compared with the DNA. TRBV21-1 represents a pseudogene. The CDR3 covers 14 residues. CDR3 sequence (DNA): TGTGCCAGCAACCGACAGGGGGCGTATGAGACCCAGTACTTC. Translating it yields CASNRQGAYETQYF.

The chain employs TRBV30 and TRBJ2-1, with 12 bases fitting TRBD2. The CDR3 consists of 15 residues. With 0 bases clipped from V and 10 bases from J, the junction kept 7 bases outside the gene matches. Germline-derived CDR1 and CDR2 are GTSNPN and SVGIG (reference sequence). DNA of the CDR3: TGTGCCTGGAGTGTGGGGCTAGCGGGGGGGCAAGAGCAGTTCTTC. It codes for CAWSVGLAGGQEQFF.

The V and J genes are TRBV13 and TRBJ1-5, with 11 nucleotides matching TRBD1. This CDR3 has 16 amino acids. From germline, CDR1 is PRHDT and CDR2 FYEKMQ (reference sequence). Trimming cost V 5 bases and J 1 base; bases outside gene matches: 4. In nucleotides, the CDR3 is TGTGCCAGCAGCCAAGGGACAGGGGGAAGCAATCAGCCCCAGCATTTT. Its protein is CASSQGTGGSNQPQHF.

Details on this clone: The same CDR3 arises from other DNA sequences in this sample as well. The V gene is TRBV6-5, the J gene TRBJ2-7; D remains ambiguous. CDR3 length equals 11 residues. The V gene lost 6 bases and the J gene lost 2 bases, with 5 bases spanning the gap. Germline CDR1 and CDR2: MNHEY and SVGAGI. The CDR3 bases are TGTGCCAGCAGAAACACCTACGAGCAGTACTTC. Amino acids: CASRNTYEQYF.

The rearrangement joins TRBV5-5 to TRBJ2-7; 8 positions agree with TRBD1. Losses at the gene ends were 4 bases for V and 4 bases for J; bases not matched to a gene: 10. CDR1 and CDR2 (germline): SGHKS, YYEKEE (reference sequence). The CDR3 loop spans 15 amino acids. In DNA, the CDR3 is TGTGCCAGCAGCCTCTGGACAGGGACGGGATACGAGCAGTACTTC. It is translated as CASSLWTGTGYEQYF.

The chain carries TRBV7-8 and TRBJ2-1; 8 nucleotides match TRBD2. Germline V lookup: CDR1 SGHVS, CDR2 FQNEAQ. The CDR3 runs to 17 residues. V lost 1 base, J lost 0 bases, and 5 bases stayed unmatched. This chain's CDR3 is CASSLEGLVPSYNEQFF. CDR3 nucleotides: TGTGCCAGCAGCTTAGAGGGACTAGTACCCTCCTACAATGAGCAGTTCTTC.

The J gene is TRBJ2-1, the V gene TRBV4-2; no firm D call. The germline CDR1 and CDR2 sequences are LGHNA and YNFKEQ. There are 13 residues in the CDR3. The V and J ends lost 2 bases and 5 bases respectively, with 7 bases between them. The CDR3 sequence is CASSQMANNEQFF. CDR3 DNA: TGTGCCAGCAGCCAAATGGCAAACAATGAGCAGTTCTTC.

The chain combines TRBV4-1 with TRBJ1-5; the D gene is possibly TRBD1 (6 bases). The CDR3 consists of 17 residues. V was clipped by 4 bases and J by 0 bases, with 16 bases between them. The germline gives CDR1 MGHRA, CDR2 YSYEKL. DNA for the CDR3: TGCGCCAGCAGCCTAAGACAGGATTATTATAGCAATCAGCCCCAGCATTTT. Its protein is CASSLRQDYYSNQPQHF.

The CDR3 coding sequence is TGTGCCAGCAGTTACACGGACATTTACTTCCAGCCCCAGCATTTT. It translates to CASSYTDIYFQPQHF. The chain recombines TRBV6-5 with TRBJ1-5; maybe TRBD1 (5 bases). The CDR3 spans 15 residues. Trimming removed 2 bases at V and 7 bases at J, with 15 bases between. Germline-derived CDR1 and CDR2 are MNHEY and SVGAGI.

The chain joins TRBV28 to TRBJ1-5, with D maybe TRBD1 (5 bases). There are 17 residues in the CDR3. V lost 4 bases to trimming and J lost 3 bases, with 19 bases between them. Germline CDR1 and CDR2: MDHEN and SYDVKM. CDR3 nucleotide sequence: TGTGCCAGCAGTTCGTATTGGAGACAGACCTACAATCAGCCCCAGCATTTT. It codes for CASSSYWRQTYNQPQHF.

The rearrangement links TRBV28 to TRBJ1-5; D gene unclear. Germline CDR1 and CDR2: MDHEN and SYDVKM. V shed 2 bases and J shed 7 bases, with 21 bases lying between them. The CDR3 length is 17 residues. CDR3 sequence: CASSLQPFGVSGQPQHF. In nucleotides, the CDR3 is TGTGCCAGCAGTTTACAACCTTTCGGGGTATCGGGACAGCCCCAGCATTTT.

This clone was seen a handful of times. V is TRBV4-1 and J is TRBJ1-1; perhaps TRBD1 as D (5 bases). The V gene's germline CDR1 is MGHRA and CDR2 YSYEKL. This CDR3 comprises 15 residues. V gave up 4 bases and J gave up 0 bases, with 12 bases separating them. The chain's CDR3 is CASSLAGRMNTEAFF. The CDR3 nucleotides are TGCGCCAGCAGCCTAGCGGGGCGGATGAACACTGAAGCTTTCTTT.

The genes are TRBV14 and TRBJ2-6; D remains unclear. CDR1 and CDR2 from the germline V gene are SGHDN and FVKESK. V lost 3 bases to trimming and J lost 3 bases, with 9 bases between them. The length of the CDR3 is 15 residues. The CDR3: CASSHGDDGANVLTF. The DNA for the CDR3 is TGTGCCAGCAGCCATGGAGATGATGGGGCCAACGTCCTGACTTTC.

This clone was seen only once. V usage is TRBV5-1 and J usage is TRBJ2-7, with 8 nucleotides matching TRBD2. J gave up 4 bases and V 0 bases, and 3 bases lay outside the gene matches. Germline CDR1 and CDR2: SGHRS and YFSETQ. The CDR3 runs 14 residues. The CDR3 sequence is CASSLAGGAYEQYF. The CDR3 DNA sequence: TGCGCCAGCAGCTTGGCCGGGGGGGCATACGAGCAGTACTTC.

This chain connects TRBV6-5 to TRBJ1-3; possibly TRBD1 for D (5 bases). Germline CDR1 and CDR2: MNHEY and SVGAGI. The CDR3 has 14 amino acids. The germline V and J ends were trimmed by 5 bases and 1 base, with 9 bases remaining between them. CDR3 coding DNA: TGTGCCAGCAGTCTAGGGGCTTCTGGAAACACCATATATTTT. Translating gives CASSLGASGNTIYF.

The chain uses TRBV4-2 and TRBJ2-1; D ambiguous. V shed 0 bases and J shed 2 bases, with 5 bases lying between them. The CDR3 is made up of 14 amino acids. The germline V gene has CDR1 LGHNA and CDR2 YNFKEQ. CDR3 residues: CASSQDPAYNEQFF. For the CDR3, the DNA is TGTGCCAGCAGCCAAGACCCAGCCTACAATGAGCAGTTCTTC.

The rearrangement links TRBV3-1 (or the pseudogene TRBV3-2) to TRBJ1-2; 7 positions agree with TRBD1. Germline-derived CDR1 and CDR2 are LGHDT and YNNKEL (reference sequence). This CDR3 spans 16 amino acids. With V trimmed by 3 bases and J by 2 bases, 9 bases remained unmatched. The CDR3 sequence: CASSHPRQGRNYGYTF. The CDR3 nucleotides are TGTGCCAGCAGCCACCCAAGACAGGGACGGAACTATGGCTACACCTTC.

This chain joins TRBV2 and TRBJ2-7, with 7 bases fitting TRBD2. The germline V gene has CDR1 SNHLY and CDR2 FYNNEI. CDR3 size: 16 residues. J gave up 7 bases and V 4 bases, and 16 bases lay outside the gene matches. The CDR3 DNA is TGTGCCAGCAGTGGGGGGACGGCTAGCGGTCCTCTAGAGCAGTACTTC. It codes for CASSGGTASGPLEQYF.

This clone was seen only once. The chain couples TRBV19 to TRBJ2-7, with 9 bases that match TRBD1. CDR3 length: 17 residues. Unmatched junction bases numbered 16, after V lost 5 bases and J lost 5 bases. The germline gives CDR1 LNHDA, CDR2 SQIVND (reference sequence). The DNA for the CDR3 is TGTGCCAGTAGTGGAAGAACACCGGGACAGGGACGGCACGAGCAGTACTTC. This sequence encodes CASSGRTPGQGRHEQYF. Based on the CDR3 plus reference TRBV19 and TRBJ2-7, the full variable domain is DGGITQSPKYLFRKEGQNVTLSCEQNLNHDAMYWYRQDPGQGLRLIYYSQIVNDFQKGDIAEGYSVSREKKESFPLTVTSAQKNPTAFYLCASSGRTPGQGRHEQYFGPGTRLTVT.

CDR3 coding DNA: TGTGCCTGGGACAGAGCCTACGAGCAGTACTTC. Its translation: CAWDRAYEQYF. This chain joins TRBV30 and TRBJ2-7, with D possibly being TRBD1 (5 bases). Germline V gene lookup returns CDR1 GTSNPN and CDR2 SVGIG (reference sequence). Deletions cut 5 bases from V and 2 bases from J, with 7 bases between. CDR3 size: 11 residues.

This clone was found once. The gene calls are TRBV13 and TRBJ2-1; 9 bases map to TRBD1. Germline V CDR1 and CDR2: PRHDT, FYEKMQ (reference sequence). V dropped 5 bases and J dropped 4; count of bases not matched to a gene: 6. The CDR3 spans 15 residues. The CDR3 DNA is TGTGCCAGCAGCGTAACAGGGGGCCTATACAATGAGCAGTTCTTC. Translating it yields CASSVTGGLYNEQFF. Full variable domain (missing parts from reference TRBV13 and TRBJ2-1): AAGVIQSPRHLIKEKRETATLKCYPIPRHDTVYWYQQGPGQDPQFLISFYEKMQSDKGSIPDRFSAQQFSDYHSELNMSSLELGDSALYFCASSVTGGLYNEQFFGPGTRLTVL.

This rearrangement joins TRBV7-3 to TRBJ1-2, with TRBD1 matching 7 bases. The CDR3 loop spans 14 amino acids. J gave up 6 bases and V 4 bases, and 8 bases lay outside the gene matches. The germline V gene encodes CDR1 SGHTA and CDR2 FQGTGA. The CDR3 region has the DNA TGTGCCAGCAGCTCCGGGACAGCCCATAATGGCTACACCTTC. As protein: CASSSGTAHNGYTF.

This chain uses TRBV2 with TRBJ2-3; D is uncertain. From germline, CDR1 is SNHLY and CDR2 FYNNEI. The CDR3 extends over 14 amino acids. Trimming shortened V by 6 bases and J by 3 bases, and 13 bases separated the two germline ends. Written as DNA, the CDR3 is TGTGCCAGCAGCACAAACCGCGGTACAGATACGCAGTATTTT. As protein: CASSTNRGTDTQYF.

V is TRBV19 and J is TRBJ2-7; 12 nucleotides match TRBD2. Per germline, CDR1 LNHDA and CDR2 SQIVND (reference sequence). This CDR3 comprises 17 residues. V lost 8 bases to trimming and J lost 2 bases; unmatched junction nucleotides: 13. CDR3 DNA sequence: TGTGCCAGTCGGGGACTAGCGGGTGGGCGGGTACCCTACGAGCAGTACTTC. Translated, it gives CASRGLAGGRVPYEQYF.

This chain uses TRBV7-3 with TRBJ2-1; the D is unclear. Germline-derived CDR1 and CDR2 are SGHTA and FQGTGA. The CDR3 consists of 15 residues. V gave up 4 bases and J gave up 7 bases, with 17 bases separating them. In DNA form, the CDR3 reads TGTGCCAGCAGCTCCGAAGCGACCAAGAGAAATGAGCAGTTCTTC. As protein: CASSSEATKRNEQFF.

This clone was seen just once. The chain has TRBV5-1 and TRBJ2-2; TRBD2 agrees at 13 bases. Germline CDR1 SGHRS, CDR2 YFSETQ. The trim removed 2 bases at V and 4 bases at J, leaving 2 bases unmatched. The CDR3 totals 16 residues. CDR3 nucleotide sequence: TGCGCCAGCAGCTTCGGACTAGCGGGAGCCACCGGGGAGCTGTTTTTT. Protein sequence: CASSFGLAGATGELFF.

V usage is TRBV2 and J usage is TRBJ1-1, with a weak D call TRBD1 (5 bases). The V end lost 2 bases, the J end lost 5 bases, and 9 bases lay between the germline ends. This CDR3 region has 13 residues. Germline values: CDR1 SNHLY, CDR2 FYNNEI. CDR3 protein: CASSESGDTEAFF. CDR3 bases: TGTGCCAGCAGTGAATCGGGGGATACTGAAGCTTTCTTT.